The TCR beta chain under discussion was sequenced for a study of T cells after yellow fever vaccination. The TCR cDNA carried a universal primer site and UMIs from 5'RACE template switching. From the 5' RACE reads, TCRdb called clonotypes with MiXCR, one entry per CDR3 protein. In the table there are more than 350,000 distinct CDR3 sequences, approximately 10% of which are singletons. CDR3 length: 16 residues. CDR1 is SGHTA, CDR2 FQGTGA, per germline. V shed 3 bases and J 6 bases; nucleotides not matched to a gene: 11. The receptor was isolated from a man aged 18 to 29 who received the YFV17D yellow fever vaccine. The input for sequencing was PBMCs, taken on the day of the first yellow fever vaccination. The V gene is TRBV7-3, the J gene TRBJ2-3, with 8 bases fitting TRBD1. CDR3 residues: CASSLVGQGAGDTQYF. The CDR3 DNA follows: TGTGCCAGCAGCTTGGTAGGGCAGGGGGCAGGTGATACGCAGTATTTT.